This TCR beta chain was recovered during a study of STAT5B mutations in CD4+ large granular lymphocyte leukemia. Points on this clone: Its antigen remains unknown.

Regarding the study as a whole: Without HLA matching, higher CD4+ than CD8+ T-LGLL clonality could reflect small sample size.

Here immunoSEQ multiplex PCR was the method, and the copy in TCRdb shows in-frame clones only, minus some. Here the sample spans tens of thousands of clones, about two thirds being singletons. The V and J ends lost 2 bases and 10 bases, in that order; junction bases with no gene match: 3. Germline-derived CDR1 and CDR2 are LGHNA and YSLEER. The CDR3 totals 14 residues. Material for sequencing was CD4+ T cells from blood buffy coats. The TCR sequence derives from a human donor in good health. This chain uses TRBV4-3 with TRBJ2-1; 12 bases match TRBD2. CDR3 sequence (DNA): TGCGCCAGCAGCCAACTACTAGCGGGGGGAGAGCAGTTCTTC. It yields the protein CASSQLLAGGEQFF.